Listed below are T cell receptor beta chains from one sample, sequenced in a study of T cell repertoires in cytomegalovirus infection. These receptors' antigens are unknown. TCRdb used MiXCR to reprocess the reads, holding one entry per CDR3 protein. The sample shows some 800,000 distinct CDR3 sequences, almost 30% of them seen only once. The input for sequencing was cultured CD8+ T cells from PBMCs, taken from culture after CMV antigen stimulation. The source is a human donor in good health (CMV status not recorded). Some clones in this sample may be carry-over from other donors' samples. Each CDR3 is given with its conserved first and last residue. The D gene is left open where the match is weak. Clone size is stated in some rows and not others, as once, few, many or a class when expanded.

V	J	size	D	DNA	CDR3
TRBV12-3/TRBV12-4	TRBJ1-4	.	.	TGTGCCAGCAGTATACCGGGGAATAATGAAAAACTGTTTTTT	CASSIPGNNEKLFF
TRBV5-4	TRBJ1-1	.	.	TGTGCCAGCAGACCTAGTAGAAACACTGAAGCTTTCTTT	CASRPSRNTEAFF
TRBV7-9	TRBJ2-4	.	TRBD2	TGTGCCAGCAGCTTAGAGCTAGCGGGAAGGCGGGAAAACATTCAGTACTTC	CASSLELAGRRENIQYF
TRBV28	TRBJ1-6	.	.	TGTGCCAGCAGTTTATCTGGGACAAGGAATTCACCCCTCCACTTT	CASSLSGTRNSPLHF
TRBV10-3	TRBJ1-2	.	TRBD1	TGTGCCAGTAAGGACGTGACAGGGGTGTCTGGCTACACCTTC	CASKDVTGVSGYTF
TRBV19	TRBJ1-3	.	.	TGTGCCAGTAGTATGACGGCAGTCTCTGGAAACACCATATATTTT	CASSMTAVSGNTIYF
TRBV7-2	TRBJ2-7	few	TRBD1	TGTGCCAGCAGCTTAGAAACTAGAGGGGGGACAGGGCTCGAGCAGTACTTC	CASSLETRGGTGLEQYF
TRBV2	TRBJ1-5	.	TRBD1	TGTGCCAGCAGTGAAGACGGGACAGGGGGCCTCAATCAGCCCCAGCATTTT	CASSEDGTGGLNQPQHF
TRBV7-2	TRBJ2-6	few	TRBD1	TGTGCCAGCAGCTTAGGAGGGGACAGGGCCCTTAAATCTGGGGCCAACGTCCTGACTTTC	CASSLGGDRALKSGANVLTF
TRBV3-1	TRBJ1-2	.	.	TGTGCCAGCAGCCAGGGCAGGGGCAACTATGGTGGCTACACCTTC	CASSQGRGNYGGYTF
TRBV7-9	TRBJ1-1	many	.	TGTGCCAGCAGCTTAGGTACGCCGGGACCCCGGATCGGGACAAACACTGAAGCTTTCTTT	CASSLGTPGPRIGTNTEAFF
TRBV4-1	TRBJ1-1	.	.	TGCGCCAGCAGCCAAGAATGGCAGATGAACACTGAAGCTTTCTTT	CASSQEWQMNTEAFF
TRBV7-6	TRBJ2-5	many	TRBD2	TGTGCCAGCAGCTTAACCCTCGGGACTAGCGGGGCTCATCCCGCCCAAGAGACCCAGTACTTC	CASSLTLGTSGAHPAQETQYF
TRBV20-1	TRBJ2-5	few	.	TGCAGTGCTAGAGATAAGTCGGAGGGTGGGAGCCAAGAGACCCAGTACTTC	CSARDKSEGGSQETQYF
TRBV27	TRBJ2-4	.	TRBD2	TGTGCCACCTCGCCTCTAGCGGGGGGGCTGAGCATTCAGTACTTC	CATSPLAGGLSIQYF
TRBV27	TRBJ2-3	.	TRBD2	TGTGCCAGCAGTTTCTCAGCGGGGGGGTCAGATACGCAGTATTTT	CASSFSAGGSDTQYF
TRBV7-9	TRBJ2-3	few	.	TGTGCCAGCAGCGGGTGGGGCACAGATACGCAGTATTTT	CASSGWGTDTQYF
TRBV5-6	TRBJ1-6	.	.	TGTGCCAGCAGCTTGGCCCGGGCACATTCACCCCTCCACTTT	CASSLARAHSPLHF
TRBV29-1	TRBJ2-7	.	.	TGCAGCGTTGTCCCCAGACCCTACGAGCAGTACTTC	CSVVPRPYEQYF
TRBV6-1	TRBJ2-1	.	TRBD2	TGTGCCAGCAGAATTTCGGGGGGGCAAAATGAGCAGTTCTTC	CASRISGGQNEQFF
TRBV4-1	TRBJ1-1	.	.	TGCGCCAGCAGCCAAGAACTGTCCGGCGCGAACACTGAAGCTTTCTTT	CASSQELSGANTEAFF
TRBV4-1	TRBJ2-2	few	TRBD2	TGTGCCAGCAGCCCGACGCCGGGACTAGCGGAGACCGGGGAGCTGTTTTTT	CASSPTPGLAETGELFF
TRBV7-9	TRBJ1-2	few	.	TGTGCCAGCAGCTTAGTAGAGGCCGGTTATGGCTACACCTTC	CASSLVEAGYGYTF
TRBV7-6	TRBJ2-3	.	.	TGTGCCAGCAGTTCATCGAACCAACTAGGCGAAGATACGCAGTATTTT	CASSSSNQLGEDTQYF
TRBV7-9	TRBJ2-7	few	TRBD1	TGTGCCAGCAGCTTCCGACAGGGTATCGGCTACGAGCAGTACTTC	CASSFRQGIGYEQYF
TRBV19	TRBJ1-1	few	TRBD1	TGTGCCAGTAGAATACAGGGGATGAACACTGAAGCTTTCTTT	CASRIQGMNTEAFF
TRBV14	TRBJ1-1	few	.	TGTGCCAGCAGCCAAGATCAGGGGATGAACACTGAAGCTTTCTTT	CASSQDQGMNTEAFF
TRBV19	TRBJ2-7	.	.	TGTGCCAGTAGTACGGTCACATCCTACGAGCAGTACTTC	CASSTVTSYEQYF
TRBV7-6	TRBJ2-5	few	.	TGTGCCAGCAGCCCTAGCCTGGCCAGCCAAGAGACCCAGTACTTC	CASSPSLASQETQYF
TRBV12-3/TRBV12-4	TRBJ1-2	.	.	TGTGCCAGCAGTCCGACCGGGACACCCGAAGGCTACACCTTC	CASSPTGTPEGYTF
TRBV24-1	TRBJ1-1	.	.	TGTGCCACCAGTGATGTGGACGGTGAAGCTTTCTTT	CATSDVDGEAFF
TRBV27	TRBJ2-3	few	TRBD2	TGTGCCAGCAGTTTATCCGCTAGCGGGGGGATCACAGATACGCAGTATTTT	CASSLSASGGITDTQYF
TRBV27	TRBJ2-6	.	.	TGTGCCAGCAGTTTAACCCCGGGGAGGGGGCAAGTCCTGACTTTC	CASSLTPGRGQVLTF
TRBV29-1	TRBJ2-5	few	.	TGCAGCGTTTTCCTCCAAGAGACCCAGTACTTC	CSVFLQETQYF
TRBV7-2	TRBJ1-1	many	.	TGTGCCAGCAGCTTACAATGGAACACTGAAGCTTTCTTT	CASSLQWNTEAFF
TRBV27	TRBJ1-1	.	.	TGTGCCAGCAGTTTGGAGGGCGCGCACTCTGAAGCTTTCTTT	CASSLEGAHSEAFF
TRBV10-3	TRBJ1-3	.	.	TGTGCCATCAGTGAGTGGGGGCCGAGCAACACCATATATTTT	CAISEWGPSNTIYF
TRBV20-1	TRBJ1-2	few	TRBD1	TGCAGTGCTAGAGATTACCGAGGGACAGGGAATGGCTACACCTTC	CSARDYRGTGNGYTF
TRBV4-2	TRBJ2-4	.	TRBD1	TGTGCCAGCAGCCTCGCTACGAGGACAGGGAAAAACATTCAGTACTTC	CASSLATRTGKNIQYF
TRBV6-1	TRBJ2-3	.	TRBD1	TGTGCCAGCAAGAACAGGGGGAAAGGCACAGATACGCAGTATTTT	CASKNRGKGTDTQYF
TRBV19	TRBJ2-7	few	.	TGTGCCAGTAGTATATCGGGTCATGCCTACGAGCAGTACTTC	CASSISGHAYEQYF
TRBV12-3/TRBV12-4	TRBJ2-5	.	.	TGTGCCAACAGTCCGAGGGTTAGCGGAGAGACCCAGTACTTC	CANSPRVSGETQYF
TRBV20-1	TRBJ2-1	few	.	TGCAGTGCTAGAGATCCGGCGACACCGAATGAGCAGTTCTTC	CSARDPATPNEQFF
TRBV29-1	TRBJ1-2	.	TRBD1	TGCAGCGTCCCGCCCGCACAGGGGGTTACCTATGGCTACACCTTC	CSVPPAQGVTYGYTF
TRBV7-2	TRBJ1-2	once	.	TGTGCCAGCAGCCGACCTTACATAGTACCTAACTATGGCTACACCTTC	CASSRPYIVPNYGYTF
TRBV10-3	TRBJ2-1	once	TRBD2	TGTGCCATCACGATCCGGGGGGTTTCAGATGAGCAGTTCTTC	CAITIRGVSDEQFF